This TCR beta chain emerged from a study of shared clonotypes between healthy human individuals. Study-wide results and limits: Investigators expected sequencing depth to affect clonotype sharing among donors.

Points on this clone: The antigen is undetermined.

Trimming pared 3 bases from V and 3 bases from J, leaving 2 bases between. The germline CDR1 and CDR2 sequences are ENHRY and SYGVKD. The CDR3 loop spans 11 amino acids. Input per replicate PCR of unsorted PBMC was around 300 ng DNA, corresponding to tens of thousands of T cell genomes. As handled by the study authors: For the immunoSEQ data, sequences were junction-only without quality scores, so filtering differed. Clones were read by immunoSEQ multiplex PCR, and TCRdb kept only the in-frame ones, dropping some. The V and J calls and clone size are taken from that table; D and trimming were inferred from the DNA. The sample consists of 470,000 or so clones, roughly 80% of them appearing once.

The chain has TRBV10-3 and TRBJ2-5; D gene uncertain. Specimen: PBMCs. This sequence was found in a woman in her 40s in good health. Some clones in this sample may be carry-over from other donors' samples. CDR3: CAISEKETQYF. The CDR3, as DNA: TGTGCCATCAGTGAAAAAGAGACCCAGTACTTC.